The 4 T cell receptor beta chains below were found in one sample sequenced in a study of blood T cell repertoires in COVID-19. Method: immunoSEQ multiplex PCR; TCRdb's copy keeps in-frame clones and lacks some. Of nearly 100,000 clones detected, approximately 82% appear once; the ten largest clones hold over 9.5%. The sequencing sample was made of peripheral blood. The receptors stem from a man in his sixties or seventies with acute or convalescent COVID-19.

This clone has a single count. The sample carries other DNA sequences with the same CDR3. The CDR3 is CASSPKQGATEAFF. CDR3 sequence (DNA): TGTGCCAGCTCACCAAAACAGGGGGCGACTGAAGCTTTCTTT. This chain uses TRBV18 with TRBJ1-1; 9 bases fit TRBD1. The CDR3 has 14 amino acids. V trimming: 2 bases; J trimming: 5 bases; junction bases outside the gene matches: 3. Germline CDR1 is KGHSH and CDR2 is LQKENI.

The chain has TRBV3-1 (or the pseudogene TRBV3-2) and TRBJ1-1; no definite D call. Germline V gene data show CDR1 as LGHDT and CDR2 as YNNKEL (reference sequence). The CDR3 sequence is 15 residues long. Trimming stripped 4 bases from V and 8 bases from J, with 20 bases between. Here the CDR3 reads CASSPMAAGELEAFF. The CDR3 nucleotides read TGTGCCAGCAGCCCAATGGCGGCCGGTGAATTGGAAGCTTTCTTT.

The rearrangement uses TRBV5-1 and TRBJ1-2, with 7 bases matching TRBD1. CDR3 length: 13 residues. V trimming: 0 bases; J trimming: 6 bases; junction bases outside the gene matches: 2. Germline CDR1 SGHRS, CDR2 YFSETQ. The CDR3 region has the DNA TGCGCCAGCAGCTTGGGAGGGGGCGATGGCTACACCTTC. It encodes CASSLGGGDGYTF.

The chain carries TRBV5-6 and TRBJ2-1, with D unresolved. Between the trimmed V and J ends, which lost 1 base and 0 bases, there was a span of 11 bases. The CDR3 is 16 amino acids. The germline CDR1 and CDR2 sequences are SGHDT and YYEEEE. This chain's CDR3 is CASSLYLRSSYNEQFF. The CDR3 region has the DNA TGTGCCAGCAGCTTGTACTTGAGGAGCTCCTACAATGAGCAGTTCTTC.